What follows are 32 T cell receptor beta chains derived from one specimen sequenced in a study of cytomegalovirus exposure and HLA in healthy donors. Researchers ran the PCR with 60 Vbeta and 13 Jbeta primers. Produced via immunoSEQ multiplex PCR; TCRdb's table is partial and in-frame only. The sample lists 150,000 to 200,000 clones; around 87% were seen once. The material sequenced was PBMCs. The source is a woman aged 18-29 years in good health and CMV-seronegative.

J is TRBJ1-2 and V is TRBV5-4; weak D call: TRBD1 (5 bases). The CDR3 length is 12 residues. Germline loops: CDR1 SGHNT, CDR2 YYREEE (reference sequence). The ends were cut back, 4 bases at V and 4 bases at J, with 8 bases in the middle. The CDR3 nucleotides are TGTGCCAGCAGCACAGACAGCTATGGCTACACCTTC. Protein: CASSTDSYGYTF.

The V gene is TRBV5-1, the J gene TRBJ1-2; 7 positions agree with TRBD1. Unmatched junction bases numbered 5, after V lost 0 bases and J lost 3 bases. Germline V gene data show CDR1 as SGHRS and CDR2 as YFSETQ. CDR3 length equals 15 residues. The CDR3 DNA reads as TGCGCCAGCAGCTTGGGCGTAGGGGGCCACTATGGCTACACCTTC. This codes for CASSLGVGGHYGYTF. Looking up the rest from reference TRBV5-1 and TRBJ1-2 gives the full variable domain: KAGVTQTPRYLIKTRGQQVTLSCSPISGHRSVSWYQQTPGQGLQFLFEYFSETQRNKGNFPGRFSGRQFSNSRSEMNVSTLELGDSALYLCASSLGVGGHYGYTFGSGTRLTVV.

This chain links TRBV7-3 with TRBJ2-3; D is undetermined. CDR3 size: 15 residues. Trimming left V 7 bases short and J 2 bases short, with 16 bases between. Germline loops: CDR1 SGHTA, CDR2 FQGTGA. CDR3 DNA: TGTGCCAGCACCTTCGGCGGAGCCCCCACAGATACGCAGTATTTT. Protein product: CASTFGGAPTDTQYF. Complete variable domain (other parts from reference TRBV7-3 and TRBJ2-3): GAGVSQTPSNKVTEKGKYVELRCDPISGHTALYWYRQSLGQGPEFLIYFQGTGAADDSGLPNDRFFAVRPEGSVSTLKIQRTERGDSAVYLCASTFGGAPTDTQYFGPGTRLTVL.

This chain uses TRBV7-2 with TRBJ2-1; 7 bases are shared with TRBD1. With 3 bases clipped from V and 3 bases from J, the junction kept 5 bases outside the gene matches. There are 15 residues in the CDR3. CDR1 and CDR2 (germline): SGHTA, FQGNSA. The CDR3 is CASSFETGNYNEQFF. The CDR3 coding sequence is TGTGCCAGCAGCTTCGAGACAGGGAACTACAATGAGCAGTTCTTC.

The chain combines TRBV18 with TRBJ1-4; a weak D match, TRBD1 (6 bases). The CDR3 contains 15 residues. V gave up 6 bases and J gave up 7 bases, with 18 bases separating them. Germline CDR1 KGHSH, CDR2 LQKENI. This chain's CDR3 is CASSLSGEGIEKLFF. The CDR3 nucleotides read TGTGCCAGCTCGCTCTCAGGGGAAGGTATTGAAAAACTGTTTTTT.

V gene TRBV6-5 combines with J gene TRBJ1-6; TRBD1 is a possible D gene (6 bases). This CDR3 comprises 14 residues. The V gene lost 2 bases and the J gene lost 13 bases, with 15 bases spanning the gap. Germline lookup yields CDR1 MNHEY and CDR2 SVGAGI. CDR3 nucleotide sequence: TGTGCCAGCAGTTACGGGGGGGCGTTAGCCCCCCTCCACTTT. It codes for CASSYGGALAPLHF.

V and J are TRBV4-1 and TRBJ1-2, with 7 bases fitting TRBD1. J lost 5 bases, V lost 4 bases, and 13 bases had no gene match. CDR1 and CDR2 from the germline V gene are MGHRA and YSYEKL. CDR3 length equals 16 residues. CDR3 DNA sequence: TGCGCCAGCAGCCCCACAGTCACAGGGGCCCTATATGGCTACACCTTC. Translating it yields CASSPTVTGALYGYTF.

The chain is built from TRBV4-3 and TRBJ2-7; D is unresolved. Germline V gene sequence: CDR1 LGHNA, CDR2 YSLEER. The CDR3 runs to 14 residues. Trimming cost V 4 bases and J 5 bases, with 15 bases left between them. Here the CDR3 reads CASSLSRGAHEQYF. CDR3 in DNA: TGCGCCAGCAGCCTCTCACGCGGAGCACACGAGCAGTACTTC.

The V gene is TRBV6-1, the J gene TRBJ1-1; D gene unclear. The V gene's germline CDR1 is MNHNS and CDR2 SASEGT. With 6 bases removed from V and 6 bases from J, the gap between germline ends came to 11 bases. This CDR3 has 12 residues. The CDR3 bases are TGTGCCAGCAGGGCTAGTCGGCCTGAAGCTTTCTTT. Residues: CASRASRPEAFF.

The chain has TRBV30 and TRBJ1-1; TRBD1 aligns across 9 bases. Germline V CDR1 and CDR2: GTSNPN, SVGIG (reference sequence). V lost 8 bases to trimming and J lost 2 bases; unmatched junction nucleotides: 6. The CDR3 sequence is 13 residues long. The CDR3 coding sequence is TGTGCCATGGACAGGGGACCTAACACTGAAGCTTTCTTT. This gives the protein CAMDRGPNTEAFF.

The chain couples TRBV5-1 to TRBJ2-5; D is unresolved. CDR1 is SGHRS, CDR2 YFSETQ, per germline. Trimming took 4 bases from V and 3 from J, leaving 13 bases between them. The CDR3 consists of 14 residues. The CDR3, as DNA: TGCGCCAGCAGCCTCTCAAACTACGAAGAGACCCAGTACTTC. Amino acid sequence: CASSLSNYEETQYF. Full variable domain (missing parts from reference TRBV5-1 and TRBJ2-5): KAGVTQTPRYLIKTRGQQVTLSCSPISGHRSVSWYQQTPGQGLQFLFEYFSETQRNKGNFPGRFSGRQFSNSRSEMNVSTLELGDSALYLCASSLSNYEETQYFGPGTRLLVL.

V usage is TRBV29-1 and J usage is TRBJ1-3; no clear D. V was pared by 6 bases and J by 4 bases, with 10 bases between. The CDR3 sequence is 12 residues long. Per the germline V gene, CDR1 is SQVTM and CDR2 is ANQGSEA. The CDR3 DNA is TGCAGCGTCGCAGTTTACGGAAACACCATATATTTT. Protein: CSVAVYGNTIYF. Filled out from reference TRBV29-1 and TRBJ1-3, the complete variable domain reads SAVISQKPSRDICQRGTSLTIQCQVDSQVTMMFWYRQQPGQSLTLIATANQGSEATYESGFVIDKFPISRPNLTFSTLTVSNMSPEDSSIYLCSVAVYGNTIYFGEGSWLTVV.

This chain links TRBV2 with TRBJ1-2; 9 bases agree with TRBD1. With 4 bases clipped from V and 3 bases from J, the junction kept 6 bases outside the gene matches. Per the germline V gene, CDR1 is SNHLY and CDR2 is FYNNEI. CDR3 length: 15 residues. CDR3 sequence: CASSAKDRGYYGYTF. Written as DNA, the CDR3 is TGTGCCAGCAGTGCGAAGGACAGGGGATACTATGGCTACACCTTC.

The chain uses TRBV5-4 and TRBJ2-7; D is perhaps TRBD2 (5 bases). Germline loops: CDR1 SGHNT, CDR2 YYREEE (reference sequence). This CDR3 is 16 amino acids long. V lost 0 bases and J 2 bases, leaving 15 bases between the germline ends. The CDR3 spells CASSLDGELNPYEQYF. The CDR3 DNA reads as TGTGCCAGCAGCTTGGATGGGGAGCTCAATCCCTACGAGCAGTACTTC.

This sequence joins TRBV5-6 and TRBJ2-3; 13 bases map to TRBD2. Germline V gene sequence: CDR1 SGHDT, CDR2 YYEEEE. Unmatched junction bases numbered 9, after V lost 3 bases and J lost 5 bases. The CDR3 runs 17 residues. CDR3 amino acids: CASSSLRLAGGRDTQYF. In nucleotides, the CDR3 is TGTGCCAGCAGCTCACTAAGACTAGCGGGGGGAAGAGATACGCAGTATTTT.

The sample holds a few counts of this clone. The CDR3 sequence: CASSLRAGRGSNYGYTF. CDR3 in DNA: TGTGCCAGCAGCTTGAGGGCGGGCAGGGGATCTAACTATGGCTACACCTTC. This sequence joins TRBV7-8 and TRBJ1-2; D is possibly TRBD1 (6 bases). Germline V lookup: CDR1 SGHVS, CDR2 FQNEAQ. The CDR3 extends over 17 amino acids. V was shortened by 3 bases and J by 0 bases, with 17 bases between the two germline ends.

The chain joins TRBV19 to TRBJ2-2, with unresolved D. In germline, CDR1 is LNHDA, CDR2 SQIVND (reference sequence). This CDR3 contains 16 residues. The V end was cut by 6 bases, the J end by 1 base, with 15 bases between. The CDR3 coding sequence is TGTGCCAGTAGCCCCTGGGCCGATAAGAACACCGGGGAGCTGTTTTTT. This translates into CASSPWADKNTGELFF.

The genes are TRBV9 and TRBJ2-2, with D unresolved. Trimming removed 5 bases at V and 7 bases at J, with 6 bases between. The V gene's germline CDR1 is SGDLS and CDR2 YYNGEE. This CDR3 is 11 amino acids long. The CDR3 coding sequence is TGTGCCAGCAGTATCGGCGGGGAGCTGTTTTTT. It yields the protein CASSIGGELFF.

The V gene is TRBV6-6, the J gene TRBJ2-5; no definite D call. V was trimmed by 7 bases and J by 5 bases, leaving 11 bases between them. The CDR3 has 12 amino acids. CDR1 is MNHNY, CDR2 SVGAGI, per germline (reference sequence). CDR3 sequence (DNA): TGTGCCAGCACCCACTCAACCGAGACCCAGTACTTC. Amino acids: CASTHSTETQYF.

V usage is TRBV18 and J usage is TRBJ1-1; 7 positions match TRBD1. Germline CDR1 is KGHSH and CDR2 is LQKENI. With V trimmed by 3 bases and J by 4 bases, 8 bases remained unmatched. The CDR3 spans 15 residues. In nucleotides, the CDR3 is TGTGCCAGCTCACCCCGACAGGGTAGCGGCACTGAAGCTTTCTTT. Amino acid sequence: CASSPRQGSGTEAFF. Based on the CDR3 plus reference TRBV18 and TRBJ1-1, the full variable domain is NAGVMQNPRHLVRRRGQEARLRCSPMKGHSHVYWYRQLPEEGLKFMVYLQKENIIDESGMPKERFSAEFPKEGPSILRIQQVVRGDSAAYFCASSPRQGSGTEAFFGQGTRLTVV.

The chain recombines TRBV19 with TRBJ1-5, with a possible D match to TRBD1 (5 bases). CDR1 and CDR2 from the germline V gene are LNHDA and SQIVND (reference sequence). This CDR3 region has 15 residues. Trimming pared 2 bases from V and 6 bases from J, leaving 14 bases between. CDR3: CASSIPGRVGQPQHF. DNA for the CDR3: TGTGCCAGTAGTATACCCGGCAGGGTGGGTCAGCCCCAGCATTTT.

This CDR3 is CATSAQYSLGHFEAFF. CDR3 nucleotide sequence: TGTGCCACCAGCGCGCAGTACTCTTTGGGACACTTTGAAGCTTTCTTT. The chain recombines TRBV15 with TRBJ1-1; TRBD1 might be the D (6 bases). The CDR3 is 16 residues long. Deletions cut 5 bases from V and 7 bases from J, with 23 bases between. Germline CDR1 LNHNV, CDR2 YYDKDF (reference sequence).

V is TRBV21-1 and J is TRBJ1-5. TRBV21-1 represents a pseudogene. The CDR3 consists of 17 residues. The DNA for the CDR3 is TGTGCCAGCCGCCCTCCGGGGAAGCCTCGGAGAAGTCAGCCCCAGCATTTT. Its translation is CASRPPGKPRRSQPQHF.

The rearrangement joins TRBV28 to TRBJ2-5, with D possibly TRBD1 on 6 matching bases. The germline CDR1 and CDR2 sequences are MDHEN and SYDVKM. The CDR3 totals 13 residues. V lost 6 bases and J lost 11, with 19 bases in between. CDR3 nucleotides: TGTGCCAGCAGCCTGACAGGCCCTACGCAGCAGTACTTC. This codes for CASSLTGPTQQYF.

This chain uses TRBV15 with TRBJ2-5; 13 nucleotides align to TRBD2. V lost 1 base to trimming and J lost 6 bases; unmatched junction nucleotides: 5. Per the germline V gene, CDR1 is LNHNV and CDR2 is YYDKDF (reference sequence). The length of the CDR3 is 16 residues. CDR3 nucleotides: TGTGCCACCAGCAGAGGTGGGGGACTAGCGGGGAAGACCCAGTACTTC. Its protein is CATSRGGGLAGKTQYF.

V and J are TRBV30 and TRBJ2-5; D is possibly TRBD2 (5 bases). In germline, CDR1 is GTSNPN, CDR2 SVGIG (reference sequence). This CDR3 is 18 amino acids long. Between the trimmed V and J ends, which lost 1 base and 4 bases, there was a span of 25 bases. DNA for the CDR3: TGTGCCTGGAGTGCCCCGAGTCGCCCCCGGAGGTCGCGAGAGACCCAGTACTTC. It specifies CAWSAPSRPRRSRETQYF.

The chain combines TRBV29-1 with TRBJ1-1; D unclear. Trimming cost V 5 bases and J 5 bases, with 12 bases left between them. Germline V gene sequence: CDR1 SQVTM, CDR2 ANQGSEA. The CDR3 has 12 amino acids. CDR3 residues: CSVLVGGTEAFF. DNA of the CDR3: TGCAGCGTTTTAGTCGGCGGAACTGAAGCTTTCTTT.

The J gene is TRBJ2-7, the V gene TRBV27, with a tentative D call TRBD1 (7 bases). From germline, CDR1 is MNHEY and CDR2 SMNVEV (reference sequence). The germline V and J ends were trimmed by 6 bases and 0 bases, with 15 bases remaining between them. The CDR3 has 15 amino acids. The CDR3 nucleotides are TGTGCCAGCAGCCCCAGGGGGGAAAGCTCCTACGAGCAGTACTTC. Translating it yields CASSPRGESSYEQYF.

This clone was seen only a few times. This chain links TRBV6-6 with TRBJ1-1, with 10 nucleotides matching TRBD1. The CDR3 is 14 residues long. The germline V gene has CDR1 MNHNY and CDR2 SVGAGI (reference sequence). Trimming took 5 bases from V and 1 from J; bases not matched to a gene: 1. CDR3 DNA sequence: TGTGCCAGCAGTGGGACAGGGGAGAACACTGAAGCTTTCTTT. Translation: CASSGTGENTEAFF.

This clone was seen just once. The rearrangement links TRBV5-1 to TRBJ2-3; 7 bases match TRBD1. V lost 4 bases and J lost 6; bases outside the gene matches: 8. Germline values: CDR1 SGHRS, CDR2 YFSETQ. The length of the CDR3 is 14 residues. The CDR3 bases are TGCGCCAGCAGCCCACGACAGGGTGGCGATACGCAGTATTTT. It specifies CASSPRQGGDTQYF.

This chain connects TRBV2 to TRBJ2-3, with D unresolved. V dropped 8 bases and J dropped 3 bases, with 6 bases sitting between them. This CDR3 contains 11 residues. Looked up from germline, CDR1 is SNHLY and CDR2 is FYNNEI. The CDR3 spells CASRSTDTQYF. The CDR3 bases are TGTGCCAGCCGTTCGACAGATACGCAGTATTTT.

The chain combines TRBV28 with TRBJ1-4; 10 positions agree with TRBD1. Trimming took 5 bases from V and 7 from J; bases not matched to a gene: 7. CDR3 length equals 15 residues. Germline CDR1 is MDHEN and CDR2 is SYDVKM. The DNA for the CDR3 is TGTGCCAGCAGTAACCCGGGACAGGGGACTGAAAAACTGTTTTTT. This translates into CASSNPGQGTEKLFF.